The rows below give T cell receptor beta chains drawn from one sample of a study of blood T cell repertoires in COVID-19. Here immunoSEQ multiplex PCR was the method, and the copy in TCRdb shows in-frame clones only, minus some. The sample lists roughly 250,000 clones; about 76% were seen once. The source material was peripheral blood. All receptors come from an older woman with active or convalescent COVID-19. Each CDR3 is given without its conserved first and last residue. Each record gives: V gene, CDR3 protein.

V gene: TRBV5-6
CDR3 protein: ASSLFLAKNIQY

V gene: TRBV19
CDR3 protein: ARRGFEQY

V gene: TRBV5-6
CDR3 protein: ASSLGQNYNSPLH

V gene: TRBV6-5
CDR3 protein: ASSYLYGGSGYT

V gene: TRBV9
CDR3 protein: ASSVMELAEQF

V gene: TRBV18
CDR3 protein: ASSPGQGFGT

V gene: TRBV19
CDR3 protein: ASTQRANEKLF

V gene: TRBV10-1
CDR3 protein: ASSDFRGPYNEQF

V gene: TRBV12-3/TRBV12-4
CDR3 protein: ASSFAGNTEAF

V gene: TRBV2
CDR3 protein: ASSQNGAPGGEKLF

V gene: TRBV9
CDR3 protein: ASSVSAVTEAF

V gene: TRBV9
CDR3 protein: ASSSSQGSNTEAF

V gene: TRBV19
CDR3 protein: ASSISVGHQS

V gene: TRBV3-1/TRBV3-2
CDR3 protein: ASSQDEGQWTIY

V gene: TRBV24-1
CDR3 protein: ATSDLGRGGTDTQY

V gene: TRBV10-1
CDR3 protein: ASSTWTGNTGELF

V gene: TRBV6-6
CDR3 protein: ASSYREALYGYT

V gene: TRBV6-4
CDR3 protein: ASSDWADTEAF

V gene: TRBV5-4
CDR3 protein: ASSLDLAGQQETQY

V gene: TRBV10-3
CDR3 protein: AISAKGAQLDTQY

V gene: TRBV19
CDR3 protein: ASRSGLAGELF

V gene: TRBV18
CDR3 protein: ASSPKESAGQAF

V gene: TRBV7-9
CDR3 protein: ASSLRQGNYGYT

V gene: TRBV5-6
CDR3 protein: ASSLGQLHEQF

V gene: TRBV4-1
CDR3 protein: ASSQDRDRGNGYT

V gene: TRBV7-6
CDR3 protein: ASSYRTGTTNEKLF

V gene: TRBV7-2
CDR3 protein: ASSLYTGEDSPLH

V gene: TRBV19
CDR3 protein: ASSITGGSGNTIY

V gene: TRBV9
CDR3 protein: ASSVEWVAQGTGEQY

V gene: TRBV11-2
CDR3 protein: ASTSSGLAGDTQY

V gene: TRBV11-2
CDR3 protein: ASSLGVGPQETQY

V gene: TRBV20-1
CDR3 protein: SAIDRALYEQY

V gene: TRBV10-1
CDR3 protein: ASSDRMNTEAF

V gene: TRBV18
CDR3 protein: ASSPVLGSGGVNTEAF

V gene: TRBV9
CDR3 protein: ASSVVGSGGSNEQF

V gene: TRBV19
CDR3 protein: ASSPLQGAPPF

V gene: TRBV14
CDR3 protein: ASSQWESSYNEQF